The sequence of this T cell receptor (beta chain) was determined in a study of T cells after yellow fever vaccination. A few counts support this clonotype. No antigen is known for it. The CDR3 consists of 14 residues. Per the germline V gene, CDR1 is LGHDT and CDR2 is YNNKEL (reference sequence). Trimming took 2 bases from V and 0 from J, leaving 6 bases between them. Template switching by 5'RACE produced TCR cDNA, adding a universal primer site and UMIs. TCRdb re-derived calls from the 5' RACE reads in MiXCR, one entry per CDR3 protein. Of about 340,000 distinct CDR3 sequences in the sample, approximately 3.9% were seen once. The study, taken as a whole, reports: Within FACS-sorted repertoires, abundant clonotypes contaminating from the bulk population could be present. A large majority of primary-vaccination clones showed up again after the booster (around 95% CD4, around 88% CD8). Relatively few clonotypes were ones that appeared in both CD4 and CD8 compartments.

J is TRBJ2-3 and V is TRBV3-1; D is unresolved. The sample was PBMCs, taken 5 days after the yellow fever booster vaccination. This clonotype was sampled from a man aged 18 to 29 who received the YFV17D yellow fever vaccine. CDR3 nucleotides: TGTGCCAGCAGCCAACGTACTAGCACAGATACGCAGTATTTT. Its translation: CASSQRTSTDTQYF.